Listed below are T cell receptor beta chains from one sample, sequenced in a study of blood T cell repertoires in COVID-19. Data came from immunoSEQ multiplex PCR; TCRdb stores just in-frame clones and leaves some out. This table has about 120,000 clones, about 85% appearing once. Sequenced material: peripheral blood. These receptors originate from an older man with acute or convalescent COVID-19. The conserved cysteine and the conserved F or W are not part of the CDR3 here.

j_call,v_call,cdr3_aa
TRBJ1-3,TRBV7-8,ASSLAARTGSGNTIY
TRBJ2-7,TRBV18,ASSPKGQLYEQY
TRBJ1-1,TRBV19,ASSTGGLGTEAF
TRBJ2-7,TRBV7-2,ASSFEGRSSYEQY
TRBJ1-5,TRBV5-8,ASSAGTHSNQPQH
TRBJ2-1,TRBV5-6,ASSWDSPGGQF
TRBJ1-2,TRBV3-1/TRBV3-2,ASSTGEYGYT
TRBJ1-1,TRBV5-1,ASSLRQGGDTEAF
TRBJ1-1,TRBV30,AGQEMNTEAF
TRBJ1-6,TRBV6-5,ASRSGYHNSPLH
TRBJ2-5,TRBV7-9,ASSIGGGRGDQETQY
TRBJ2-7,TRBV7-9,ASSLTSPYEQY
TRBJ1-2,TRBV12-3/TRBV12-4,ASSWDRNYGYT
TRBJ1-5,TRBV20-1,SASRWGEGDMSNQPQH
TRBJ1-3,TRBV21-1,ASSRGHPAGNGNTIY
TRBJ1-1,TRBV7-2,ASAGDQNTEAF
TRBJ2-3,TRBV5-5,ASSFQSGATDTQY